This entry concerns a single TCR beta chain. Its matching antigen is unknown. The sample belongs to a study of T cells in Graves' hyperthyroidism and ophthalmopathy. Study-wide results and caveats: Most thyroid-expanded clonotypes above 0.001 were also found in blood.

The TCR beta CDR3 regions underwent amplification using RNA transcripts as the source. First-round RT-PCR with HTBI primers amplified the TCR CDR3 region. TCRdb analysed the multiplex PCR reads with MiXCR anew, one entry per CDR3 protein. The table includes a few hundred thousand distinct CDR3 sequences, about half detected once. Those with hyperthyroidism were 18 to 65 years old, newly diagnosed, and ill for under 2 months. Criteria for exclusion of patients were uncontrolled infection, other autoimmune disease, pregnancy or lactation. The sequence came from a woman younger than 30 with Graves' hyperthyroidism. Material: peripheral blood or thyroid tissue (not recorded which).

CDR3 amino acids: CASSTLGGDQPQHF. The DNA for the CDR3 is TGCGCCAGCAGCACCCTGGGCGGGGATCAGCCCCAGCATTTT. The rearrangement joins TRBV4-1 to TRBJ1-5; D gene uncertain. The CDR3 runs to 14 residues. Per the germline V gene, CDR1 is MGHRA and CDR2 is YSYEKL. Trimming removed 5 bases at V and 5 bases at J, with 13 bases between.